This T cell receptor beta chain was observed in a study of blood T cell repertoires in COVID-19. Study context: Samples came from the United States, Italy and Spain, spanning acute and convalescent COVID-19.

Original data processing: Reference gene primer amplification gave nucleated cell count estimates. Method: immunoSEQ multiplex PCR; TCRdb's copy keeps in-frame clones and lacks some. Clone size and V and J calls were adopted from that table, with D and trimming inferred from the DNA. Of about 150,000 clones listed, 75% to 85% are singletons. The CDR3 loop spans 16 amino acids. Unmatched junction bases numbered 6, after V lost 5 bases and J lost 4 bases. In germline, CDR1 is MNHNY, CDR2 SVGAGI (reference sequence). The chain couples TRBV6-6 to TRBJ1-4, with 11 positions matching TRBD1. Sample: peripheral blood. This clonotype was obtained from a man in his sixties with acute or convalescent COVID-19. Here the CDR3 reads CASSTGQGVYNEKLFF. CDR3 nucleotide sequence: TGTGCCAGCAGTACGGGACAGGGGGTCTATAATGAAAAACTGTTTTTT.